These T cell receptor beta chains were read from a single sample in a study of Ad26.COV2.S vaccination and SARS-CoV-2 variants. The assay was immunoSEQ multiplex PCR, and TCRdb's table has in-frame clones only and misses some. The table records around 450,000 clones, around nine tenths of them present only once. The material sequenced was peripheral blood, taken in a trial of Ad26.COV2.S vaccine versus placebo. Receptors were obtained from a person aged 18-60 years who received the Ad26.COV2.S COVID-19 vaccine or a placebo. Each CDR3 is given with its conserved first and last residue. A D gene is named only where the DNA matches it firmly. Size tells how often a clone was seen (once, few, many) or the class of an expanded clone, and some rows leave it out.

d_call,v_call,j_call,clone_size,cdr3_nt,cdr3_aa
-,TRBV6-2/TRBV6-3,TRBJ1-2,-,TGTGCCAGCAGCAACCACAGGGTAGACGGCTACACCTTC,CASSNHRVDGYTF
TRBD1,TRBV10-3,TRBJ1-5,-,TGTGCCATCAGGCAACAGGGGGCGGGTCAGCCCCAGCATTTT,CAIRQQGAGQPQHF
-,TRBV18,TRBJ1-3,few,TGTGCCAGCTCACCCATGACCCGCTCTGGAAACACCATATATTTT,CASSPMTRSGNTIYF
-,TRBV19,TRBJ1-5,few,TGTGCCAGTAGTAGAAGACCGGGGGGAGCCCAGCATTTT,CASSRRPGGAQHF
TRBD1,TRBV18,TRBJ1-5,once,TGTGCCAGCTCCCGTGAAGCGCCGGGACAGATTCAGCCCCAGCATTTT,CASSREAPGQIQPQHF
-,TRBV9,TRBJ2-2,-,TGTGCCAGCAGCGAACGCCAGGGGGGGCCCACCGGGGAGCTGTTTTTT,CASSERQGGPTGELFF
TRBD2,TRBV19,TRBJ2-1,-,TGTGCCAGTAGTGCCCGGGAGGCGGGAGGGAATGAGCAGTTCTTC,CASSAREAGGNEQFF
TRBD2,TRBV27,TRBJ2-7,once,TGTGCCAGCAGGCTACTAGCGGGAGTGGGCGAGCAGTACTTC,CASRLLAGVGEQYF
TRBD2,TRBV7-6,TRBJ2-1,-,TGTGCCAGCAGCTCGGTCGCGGGAGAGGGGCATGAGCAGTTCTTC,CASSSVAGEGHEQFF
-,TRBV7-6,TRBJ1-5,-,TGTGCCAGCAGCTTAGGAGGCGGGGACAATCAGCCCCAGCATTTT,CASSLGGGDNQPQHF
TRBD2,TRBV7-9,TRBJ2-1,-,TGTGCCAGCAGCCCAGTGGGACTAGCGTACAATGAGCAGTTCTTC,CASSPVGLAYNEQFF
-,TRBV4-2,TRBJ1-1,-,TGTGCCAGCAGCCAGGGCCTCGCCTCGTTAGAAGCTTTCTTT,CASSQGLASLEAFF
TRBD2,TRBV15,TRBJ2-7,-,TGTGCCACCAGCAGAGCCGCTAGCGGGAGTGGCGAGCAGTACTTC,CATSRAASGSGEQYF
TRBD1,TRBV29-1,TRBJ1-1,few,TGCAGCGTTAAGACAGGGAATGGGATCGCTGAAGCTTTCTTT,CSVKTGNGIAEAFF
-,TRBV5-1,TRBJ2-2,-,TGCGCCAGCAGGAGAGCGGAGCAGGGTTGGACCGGGGAGCTGTTTTTT,CASRRAEQGWTGELFF
-,TRBV7-8,TRBJ2-5,-,TGTGCCAGCAGCTTAGTTGCAGCGCATGGGACCCAGTACTTC,CASSLVAAHGTQYF
-,TRBV5-4,TRBJ2-2,-,TGTGCCAGCAGCAGAGGAGAGGCGAACACCGGGGAGCTGTTTTTT,CASSRGEANTGELFF
-,TRBV6-5,TRBJ1-2,-,TGTGCCAGCAGTTATACAGGAGCCTATGGCTACACCTTC,CASSYTGAYGYTF
-,TRBV19,TRBJ1-5,-,TGTGCCAGTAGTAGAAAAGCGGGGGTTAGCAATCAGCCCCAGCATTTT,CASSRKAGVSNQPQHF
TRBD2,TRBV2,TRBJ2-3,-,TGTGCCAGCAGTGATCAGTTTGGGGGGGGAGATGGTGATACGCAGTATTTT,CASSDQFGGGDGDTQYF
-,TRBV5-1,TRBJ2-7,-,TGCGCCAGCAGCTTGGTCCCCTACGAGCAGTACTTC,CASSLVPYEQYF
TRBD1,TRBV7-3,TRBJ1-1,few,TGTGCCAGCAGCCTTGGGACAGGTGAAGCTTTCTTT,CASSLGTGEAFF
TRBD1,TRBV5-1,TRBJ2-2,-,TGCGCCAGCAGCTTGGTGGCTCTCGGCAGGGGGACGTTCGGGGAGCTGTTTTTT,CASSLVALGRGTFGELFF
-,TRBV3-1/TRBV3-2,TRBJ1-4,-,TGTGCCAGCAGCGGTAGCCTTGCAACTAATGAAAAACTGTTTTTT,CASSGSLATNEKLFF
-,TRBV21-1,TRBJ2-7,-,TGTGCCAGCAGCAAAGAGGTCCAGCCCTACGAGCAGTACTTC,CASSKEVQPYEQYF
TRBD1,TRBV4-3,TRBJ1-4,-,TGCGCCAGCAGCCAGGGGACAGGGGGATTGGGGACTAATGAAAAACTGTTTTTT,CASSQGTGGLGTNEKLFF
-,TRBV27,TRBJ2-7,-,TGTGCCAGCAGTCTCGGACAGGGAGGGCCCTACGAGCAGTACTTC,CASSLGQGGPYEQYF
-,TRBV27,TRBJ1-1,-,TGTGCCAGCAGTTTATCACGGGCAGCCAACACTGAAGCTTTCTTT,CASSLSRAANTEAFF
-,TRBV6-5,TRBJ1-5,-,TGTGCCAGCAGTTATGGTAGCAATCAGCCCCAGCATTTT,CASSYGSNQPQHF
TRBD1,TRBV7-9,TRBJ1-5,-,TGTGCCAGCAGCTCGGGACAGTATAGCAATCAGCCCCAGCATTTT,CASSSGQYSNQPQHF
-,TRBV4-1,TRBJ1-5,-,TGCGCCAGCAGCCAAGAGGGGGCCGGCAATCAGCCCCAGCATTTT,CASSQEGAGNQPQHF
TRBD1,TRBV19,TRBJ2-7,-,TGTGCCACTGGACAGGGGAGCTACGAGCAGTACTTC,CATGQGSYEQYF
-,TRBV30,TRBJ2-7,-,TGTGCCTGGAGTTTCCCGGGACGGAAGTTAGAGCAGTACTTC,CAWSFPGRKLEQYF
-,TRBV5-1,TRBJ1-2,-,TGCGCCAGCAGCTTGGAAGGGGTCTATGGCTACACCTTC,CASSLEGVYGYTF
-,TRBV7-2,TRBJ2-1,once,TGTGCCAGCAGCCTCCAACATTTGTATGAGGGAAATGAGCAGTTCTTC,CASSLQHLYEGNEQFF
TRBD2,TRBV28,TRBJ2-7,-,TGTGCCAGCGGCTACCTTCATAGCGGGCGGCCCTACGAGCAGTACTTC,CASGYLHSGRPYEQYF
TRBD2,TRBV6-4,TRBJ2-3,-,TGTGCCAGCAGTGACTCCTCTAGCGGGGGCGCAGATACGCAGTATTTT,CASSDSSSGGADTQYF
-,TRBV7-6,TRBJ2-3,once,TGTGCCAGCAGCCCTGACCTAAGGCCAGCCGGAAGTACAGATACGCAGTATTTT,CASSPDLRPAGSTDTQYF
-,TRBV10-3,TRBJ2-7,-,TGTGCCAGCCGCGTTTTGGGGGAATCGTTCTACGAGCAGTACTTC,CASRVLGESFYEQYF
-,TRBV3-1/TRBV3-2,TRBJ2-7,-,TGTGCCAGCAGCCAATCGGGGACCGATTACGAGCAGTACTTC,CASSQSGTDYEQYF
-,TRBV5-1,TRBJ2-1,-,TGCGCCAGCAGCCCTGCCGCCTACAATGAGCAGTTCTTC,CASSPAAYNEQFF
-,TRBV7-9,TRBJ2-3,-,TGTGCCAGCAGCCAACTTAGCGGACCAAGCACAGATACGCAGTATTTT,CASSQLSGPSTDTQYF
TRBD1,TRBV5-4,TRBJ2-7,once,TGTGCCAGCAGCTCAGGACAGGGGCTCTCCTACGAGCAGTACTTC,CASSSGQGLSYEQYF
TRBD2,TRBV5-1,TRBJ2-1,-,TGCGCCAGCAGCTTGGCGGGACTAGCGGGCAATGAGCAGTTCTTC,CASSLAGLAGNEQFF
-,TRBV30,TRBJ1-4,-,TGTGCCTGGAGTTATTATCGGGGAGCTAATGAAAAACTGTTTTTT,CAWSYYRGANEKLFF
-,TRBV27,TRBJ1-2,-,TGTGCCAGCAGTAACACAGTCGGCTATGGCTACACCTTC,CASSNTVGYGYTF
TRBD2,TRBV13,TRBJ2-7,-,TGTGCCAGCAGCTCTCAGTGGAGCGGGAGAGATACCTACGAGCAGTACTTC,CASSSQWSGRDTYEQYF
TRBD2,TRBV19,TRBJ2-1,-,TGTGCCAGTACCGATAGCGGGAGGTCCTACAATGAGCAGTTCTTC,CASTDSGRSYNEQFF
TRBD2,TRBV6-2/TRBV6-3,TRBJ2-2,-,TGTGCCAGCAGCCGACTAGCGGGAGTCGGGGAGCTGTTTTTT,CASSRLAGVGELFF
-,TRBV7-9,TRBJ2-3,once,TGTGCCAGCAGCTTACTTGAGACAGATACGCAGTATTTT,CASSLLETDTQYF
TRBD2,TRBV5-8,TRBJ2-3,-,TGTGCCAGCAGACAAAAACCGGGACTAGCGGTTCCAGGGGATACGCAGTATTTT,CASRQKPGLAVPGDTQYF
-,TRBV4-1,TRBJ2-7,-,TGCGCCAGCAGCCAGTCGGATGGCGCTGGTTTGGAGCAGTACTTC,CASSQSDGAGLEQYF